Following are 31 T cell receptor beta chains from one sample sequenced in a study of blood T cell repertoires in COVID-19. Only in-frame clones appear in the TCRdb table, and some are missing; sequencing was by immunoSEQ multiplex PCR. The data show 70,000 or so clones, with more than 90% seen just once and roughly 10% held by the top ten. The sequenced material came from peripheral blood. The receptor set was obtained from a human donor in a cohort sampled during active COVID-19.

This chain links TRBV19 with TRBJ2-3, with D tentatively TRBD2 (6 bases). Germline CDR1 LNHDA, CDR2 SQIVND (reference sequence). The CDR3 consists of 16 residues. The germline V and J ends were trimmed by 5 bases and 0 bases, with 15 bases remaining between them. DNA of the CDR3: TGTGCCAGTAGTTCCCGGACTACCTCTAGCACAGATACGCAGTATTTT. Translation: CASSSRTTSSTDTQYF.

The chain links TRBV12-3 or TRBV12-4 to TRBJ2-7; 8 bases align to TRBD2. V lost 3 bases to trimming and J lost 6 bases; unmatched junction nucleotides: 4. The CDR3 consists of 13 residues. DNA of the CDR3: TGTGCCAGCAGTTTCGGGACTAGGGGCGAGCAGTACTTC. Translating it yields CASSFGTRGEQYF.

The chain links TRBV6-5 to TRBJ1-1; D gene uncertain. Between the trimmed V and J ends, which lost 5 bases and 0 bases, there was a span of 4 bases. The germline gives CDR1 MNHEY, CDR2 SVGAGI. This CDR3 is built from 12 residues. CDR3 in DNA: TGTGCCAGCAGTCGGGTGAACACTGAAGCTTTCTTT. Amino acids: CASSRVNTEAFF.

This clone was detected only once. This chain links TRBV9 with TRBJ2-1; the match to TRBD2 covers 8 bases. V was pared by 3 bases and J by 0 bases, with 5 bases of the junction left unmatched. The germline gives CDR1 SGDLS, CDR2 YYNGEE. The CDR3 has 16 residues. CDR3 in amino acids: CASSGSGSGSYNEQFF. CDR3 coding DNA: TGTGCCAGCAGCGGAAGCGGGAGTGGCTCCTACAATGAGCAGTTCTTC.

The chain recombines TRBV28 with TRBJ2-6; D gene ambiguous. Germline V CDR1 and CDR2: MDHEN, SYDVKM. The CDR3 runs to 14 residues. Trimming stripped 5 bases from V and 4 bases from J, with 9 bases between. In DNA form, the CDR3 reads TGTGCCAGCAGTCTAGAGGCCGGGGCCAACGTCCTGACTTTC. The encoded protein is CASSLEAGANVLTF.

The J gene is TRBJ2-7, the V gene TRBV27; 9 bases align to TRBD1. With 6 bases clipped from V and 6 bases from J, the junction kept 9 bases outside the gene matches. Germline CDR1 MNHEY, CDR2 SMNVEV (reference sequence). The CDR3 covers 14 residues. CDR3 in amino acids: CASSHGTGPSEQYF. Here the CDR3 DNA reads TGTGCCAGCAGCCACGGGACAGGGCCCAGCGAGCAGTACTTC.

The V call is TRBV30, the J call TRBJ2-5; D possibly corresponds to TRBD2 (6 bases). V was cut by 0 bases and J by 5 bases, with 13 bases left in between. There are 14 residues in the CDR3. Germline assignment: CDR1 GTSNPN and CDR2 SVGIG (reference sequence). The CDR3 DNA follows: TGTGCCTGGAGTGTCGGGGGTAGGACGGAGACCCAGTACTTC. Its translation is CAWSVGGRTETQYF.

V and J are TRBV28 and TRBJ1-4; 10 bases line up with TRBD1. CDR3 length equals 15 residues. Looked up from germline, CDR1 is MDHEN and CDR2 is SYDVKM. J lost 6 bases, V lost 5 bases, and 6 bases had no gene match. CDR3 in amino acids: CASSLPGTGDEKLFF. The CDR3 bases are TGTGCCAGCAGTCTTCCCGGGACAGGGGATGAAAAACTGTTTTTT. The full variable domain, its missing parts supplied by reference TRBV28 and TRBJ1-4, is DVKVTQSSRYLVKRTGEKVFLECVQDMDHENMFWYRQDPGLGLRLIYFSYDVKMKEKGDIPEGYSVSREKKERFSLILESASTNQTSMYLCASSLPGTGDEKLFFGSGTQLSVL.

The chain employs TRBV7-2 and TRBJ2-3; D not resolved. Deletions cut 0 bases from V and 2 bases from J, with 9 bases between. Germline V gene sequence: CDR1 SGHTA, CDR2 FQGNSA. The CDR3 spans 15 residues. The CDR3 here is CASSLALLATDTQYF. CDR3 bases: TGTGCCAGCAGCTTAGCGCTACTTGCCACAGATACGCAGTATTTT.

This rearrangement joins TRBV5-1 to TRBJ2-7; tentative D call: TRBD1 (6 bases). This CDR3 has 14 residues. The germline V gene encodes CDR1 SGHRS and CDR2 YFSETQ. The V and J ends lost 5 bases and 2 bases respectively, with 14 bases between them. CDR3 nucleotides: TGCGCCAGCAGGAGGACAGCTGGGGCCTACGAGCAGTACTTC. Its protein product is CASRRTAGAYEQYF.

J is TRBJ2-3 and V is TRBV11-2; 14 bases line up with TRBD2. The CDR3 runs 16 residues. V dropped 2 bases and J dropped 8; count of bases not matched to a gene: 6. Germline V gene data show CDR1 as SGHAT and CDR2 as FQNNGV. CDR3 sequence (DNA): TGTGCCAGCAGCTTAAAAGGGACTAGCGGGAGAGTTACGCAGTATTTT. Protein sequence: CASSLKGTSGRVTQYF.

This sequence joins TRBV5-1 and TRBJ2-1; 7 nucleotides agree with TRBD2. The V gene end was trimmed by 1 base and the J gene end by 7 bases; junction bases not matched to a gene: 8. Germline loops: CDR1 SGHRS, CDR2 YFSETQ. The CDR3 has 15 amino acids. CDR3 coding DNA: TGCGCCAGCAGCTTGACTGCGGGAGTGGTAAATGAGCAGTTCTTC. Translated, it gives CASSLTAGVVNEQFF.

This chain joins TRBV11-2 and TRBJ2-7, with TRBD2 matching over 10 bases. Losses at the gene ends were 0 bases for V and 1 base for J; bases not matched to a gene: 15. Germline V CDR1 and CDR2: SGHAT, FQNNGV. The CDR3 runs 20 residues. In nucleotides, the CDR3 is TGTGCCAGCAGCTTAGAGAGGACTAGCGGTTGGAAGTGGGTATCCTACGAGCAGTACTTC. Protein product: CASSLERTSGWKWVSYEQYF.

This sequence joins TRBV3-1 (or the pseudogene TRBV3-2) and TRBJ2-5; 7 bases map to TRBD1. Germline V gene data show CDR1 as LGHDT and CDR2 as YNNKEL (reference sequence). The CDR3 loop spans 15 amino acids. V lost 5 bases, J lost 5 bases, and 11 bases stayed unmatched. CDR3 nucleotides: TGTGCCAGCAGCGCTGACAGGGTGGGCTACGAGACCCAGTACTTC. Its translation: CASSADRVGYETQYF.

The chain carries TRBV2 and TRBJ1-5, with D maybe TRBD1 (5 bases). The CDR3 contains 14 residues. With 4 bases removed from V and 7 bases from J, the gap between germline ends came to 14 bases. Germline lookup yields CDR1 SNHLY and CDR2 FYNNEI. CDR3 nucleotides: TGTGCCAGCAGTGTGGGACTCCGGGCCCAGCCCCAGCATTTT. It encodes CASSVGLRAQPQHF.

The CDR3 reads CASSFPGHHTDTQYF. The CDR3 coding sequence is TGTGCCAGCAGCTTTCCGGGACACCACACAGATACGCAGTATTTT. The chain recombines TRBV3-1 (or the pseudogene TRBV3-2) with TRBJ2-3; D perhaps matches TRBD1 (6 bases). Trimming took off 5 bases at V and 2 bases at J, with 14 bases between the two ends. This CDR3 contains 15 residues. CDR1 and CDR2 from the germline V gene are LGHDT and YNNKEL (reference sequence).

Only one count was recorded for this clone. This chain uses TRBV28 with TRBJ2-5; TRBD1 agrees at 8 bases. This CDR3 is built from 16 residues. J gave up 2 bases and V 6 bases, and 11 bases lay outside the gene matches. Germline CDR1 and CDR2: MDHEN and SYDVKM. For the CDR3, the DNA is TGTGCCAGCAGATCCGACCGACAGGGGCCGCAAGAGACCCAGTACTTC. This codes for CASRSDRQGPQETQYF.

The chain carries TRBV6-2 or TRBV6-3 and TRBJ2-1, with D perhaps matching TRBD1 (7 bases). The V end lost 1 base, the J end lost 6 bases, and 16 bases lay between the germline ends. This CDR3 is built from 16 residues. CDR1 MNHEY and CDR2 SVGEGT come from the germline V gene. CDR3 coding DNA: TGTGCCAGCAGTTACTGCGGGACAGTGGGGTGCAATGAGCAGTTCTTC. Residues: CASSYCGTVGCNEQFF.

The gene calls are TRBV6-6 and TRBJ2-5; 7 nucleotides line up with TRBD1. With 6 bases clipped from V and 1 base from J, the junction kept 5 bases outside the gene matches. The CDR3 length is 14 residues. Per the germline V gene, CDR1 is MNHNY and CDR2 is SVGAGI (reference sequence). This CDR3 is CASSTGTAQETQYF. The CDR3 nucleotides read TGTGCCAGCAGCACCGGGACAGCCCAAGAGACCCAGTACTTC.

The J gene is TRBJ2-7, the V gene TRBV29-1; a weak D match, TRBD2 (5 bases). The CDR3 loop spans 13 amino acids. The germline V gene encodes CDR1 SQVTM and CDR2 ANQGSEA. Trimming cost V 2 bases and J 6 bases, with 14 bases left between them. The CDR3 loop is CSVETGSGGEQYF. In nucleotides, the CDR3 is TGCAGCGTTGAAACGGGGAGCGGCGGCGAGCAGTACTTC.

This clone appeared once. The V gene is TRBV9, the J gene TRBJ2-7, with D perhaps matching TRBD2 (5 bases). The germline V gene encodes CDR1 SGDLS and CDR2 YYNGEE. The germline V and J ends were trimmed by 0 bases and 4 bases, with 20 bases remaining between them. CDR3 size: 17 residues. The CDR3 reads CASSVGAGPRESYEQYF. The CDR3 DNA follows: TGTGCCAGCAGCGTAGGAGCCGGTCCCCGGGAATCTTACGAGCAGTACTTC.

The chain recombines TRBV13 with TRBJ1-1; TRBD1 matches 11 bases. V was clipped by 2 bases and J by 4 bases; unmatched bases: 6. CDR3 length equals 16 residues. Germline assignment: CDR1 PRHDT and CDR2 FYEKMQ (reference sequence). The CDR3 here is CASSLWGQGEITEAFF. The DNA for the CDR3 is TGTGCCAGCAGCTTATGGGGACAGGGGGAAATCACTGAAGCTTTCTTT. The whole variable domain, filled in from reference TRBV13 and TRBJ1-1, reads AAGVIQSPRHLIKEKRETATLKCYPIPRHDTVYWYQQGPGQDPQFLISFYEKMQSDKGSIPDRFSAQQFSDYHSELNMSSLELGDSALYFCASSLWGQGEITEAFFGQGTRLTVV.

The chain recombines TRBV6-4 with TRBJ2-2, with 7 bases lining up with TRBD1. J lost 6 bases, V lost 0 bases, and 1 base had no gene match. Looked up from germline, CDR1 is MRHNA and CDR2 is SNTAGT. This CDR3 has 14 amino acids. Here the CDR3 reads CASSDSQGAGELFF. For the CDR3, the DNA is TGTGCCAGCAGTGACTCCCAGGGGGCCGGGGAGCTGTTTTTT.

The gene calls are TRBV29-1 and TRBJ2-5; perhaps TRBD1 as D (5 bases). Deletions cut 4 bases from V and 5 bases from J, with 11 bases between. Germline CDR1 SQVTM, CDR2 ANQGSEA. This CDR3 has 12 amino acids. CDR3 DNA sequence: TGCAGCGTTGCCCCAGGGCCGGAGACCCAGTACTTC. Translation gives CSVAPGPETQYF.

This clone was seen just once. This chain connects TRBV7-2 to TRBJ1-2; TRBD1 agrees at 7 bases. Germline assignment: CDR1 SGHTA and CDR2 FQGNSA. The length of the CDR3 is 14 residues. Germline trimming cut 6 bases from V and 7 bases from J; bases unmatched to any gene: 11. DNA of the CDR3: TGTGCCAGCAGGAATTTAAAAGGGACAGCTGGCTACACCTTC. Residues: CASRNLKGTAGYTF.

This chain connects TRBV19 to TRBJ2-5, with 11 bases matching TRBD2. From germline, CDR1 is LNHDA and CDR2 SQIVND (reference sequence). After removal of 5 bases from V and 3 bases from J, the junction contained 8 bases not matched to a gene. The CDR3 extends over 16 amino acids. CDR3 nucleotides: TGTGCCAGTAGTTCGACTTTACTAGCGGGAGAAGAGACCCAGTACTTC. It codes for CASSSTLLAGEETQYF.

The rearrangement joins TRBV7-3 to TRBJ2-1; TRBD2 is a possible D gene (7 bases). Trimming removed 3 bases at V and 7 bases at J, with 19 bases between. This CDR3 contains 16 residues. Germline V gene data show CDR1 as SGHTA and CDR2 as FQGTGA. CDR3 region: CASSLTGAGNRNEQFF. The DNA of the CDR3 is TGTGCCAGCAGCTTGACAGGAGCGGGAAATCGGAATGAGCAGTTCTTC.

The V gene is TRBV7-9, the J gene TRBJ1-1; the match to TRBD1 covers 11 bases. In germline, CDR1 is SEHNR, CDR2 FQNEAQ (reference sequence). Losses at the gene ends were 5 bases for V and 3 bases for J; bases not matched to a gene: 14. The CDR3 covers 18 residues. This CDR3 is CASSLNRGTGGGDTEAFF. DNA for the CDR3: TGTGCCAGCAGCCTAAACCGCGGGACAGGGGGTGGTGACACTGAAGCTTTCTTT.

V and J are TRBV5-5 and TRBJ2-1; TRBD2 matches at 9 bases. The germline V gene has CDR1 SGHKS and CDR2 YYEKEE (reference sequence). The CDR3 runs 17 residues. V lost 1 base and J lost 9; bases outside the gene matches: 14. The CDR3 DNA follows: TGTGCCAGCAGCTTGAGGAGGTTTGCGGGAGGGGAGGTTGAGCAGTTCTTC. This translates into CASSLRRFAGGEVEQFF.

This sequence joins TRBV4-3 and TRBJ2-2; TRBD2 matches 11 bases. J was trimmed by 1 base and V by 4 bases; bases with no gene match: 2. CDR1 and CDR2 (germline): LGHNA, YSLEER. The CDR3 spans 16 residues. CDR3 DNA sequence: TGCGCCAGCAGCCGGGGGACTAGCGGGAACACCGGGGAGCTGTTTTTT. Protein sequence: CASSRGTSGNTGELFF.

The chain is built from TRBV11-2 and TRBJ2-7, with 8 nucleotides matching TRBD1. The CDR3 contains 15 residues. V gave up 6 bases and J gave up 0 bases; unmatched junction bases: 7. Germline V gives CDR1 SGHAT, CDR2 FQNNGV. In DNA form, the CDR3 reads TGTGCCAGCAGTAAATGGGACAGGAGCTCCTACGAGCAGTACTTC. The encoded protein is CASSKWDRSSYEQYF. Together with reference TRBV11-2 and TRBJ2-7, the CDR3 gives the full variable domain: EAGVAQSPRYKIIEKRQSVAFWCNPISGHATLYWYQQILGQGPKLLIQFQNNGVVDDSQLPKDRFSAERLKGVDSTLKIQPAKLEDSAVYLCASSKWDRSSYEQYFGPGTRLTVT.